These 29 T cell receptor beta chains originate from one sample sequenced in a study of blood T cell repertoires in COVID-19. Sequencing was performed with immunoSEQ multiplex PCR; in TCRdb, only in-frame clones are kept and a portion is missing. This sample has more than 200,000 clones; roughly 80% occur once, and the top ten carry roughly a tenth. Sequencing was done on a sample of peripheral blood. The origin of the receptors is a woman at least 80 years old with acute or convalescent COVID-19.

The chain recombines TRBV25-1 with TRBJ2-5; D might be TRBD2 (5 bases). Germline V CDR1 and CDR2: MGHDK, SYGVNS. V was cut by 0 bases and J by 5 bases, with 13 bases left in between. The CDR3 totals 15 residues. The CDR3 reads CASSEYGRRGETQYF. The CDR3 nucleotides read TGTGCCAGCAGTGAATATGGCAGGCGAGGGGAGACCCAGTACTTC.

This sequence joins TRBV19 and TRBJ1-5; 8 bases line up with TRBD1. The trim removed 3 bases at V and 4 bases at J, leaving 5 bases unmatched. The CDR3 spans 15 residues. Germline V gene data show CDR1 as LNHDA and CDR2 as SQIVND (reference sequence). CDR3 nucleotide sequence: TGTGCCAGTAGTATTGGACAGGGAGTTAATCAGCCCCAGCATTTT. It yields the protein CASSIGQGVNQPQHF.

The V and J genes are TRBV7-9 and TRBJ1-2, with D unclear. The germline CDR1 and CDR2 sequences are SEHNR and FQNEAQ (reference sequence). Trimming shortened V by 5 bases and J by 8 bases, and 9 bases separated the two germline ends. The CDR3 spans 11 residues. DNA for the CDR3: TGTGCCAGCAGCCCATCGGAGGGCTACACCTTC. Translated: CASSPSEGYTF.

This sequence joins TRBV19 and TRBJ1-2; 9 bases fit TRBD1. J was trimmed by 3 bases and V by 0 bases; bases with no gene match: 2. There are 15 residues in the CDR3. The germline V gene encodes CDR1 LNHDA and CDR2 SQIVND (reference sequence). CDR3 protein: CASSIDTGGDYGYTF. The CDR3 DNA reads TGTGCCAGTAGTATAGATACAGGGGGCGACTATGGCTACACCTTC.

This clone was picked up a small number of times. This CDR3 is CASSLETYGYTF. The CDR3 DNA reads as TGCGCCAGCAGCTTGGAGACATATGGCTACACCTTC. The chain links TRBV5-1 to TRBJ1-2; unclear D gene. V was clipped by 0 bases and J by 5 bases, with 5 bases between them. Germline values: CDR1 SGHRS, CDR2 YFSETQ. The CDR3 spans 12 residues. Drawing the rest from reference TRBV5-1 and TRBJ1-2, the complete variable domain is KAGVTQTPRYLIKTRGQQVTLSCSPISGHRSVSWYQQTPGQGLQFLFEYFSETQRNKGNFPGRFSGRQFSNSRSEMNVSTLELGDSALYLCASSLETYGYTFGSGTRLTVV.

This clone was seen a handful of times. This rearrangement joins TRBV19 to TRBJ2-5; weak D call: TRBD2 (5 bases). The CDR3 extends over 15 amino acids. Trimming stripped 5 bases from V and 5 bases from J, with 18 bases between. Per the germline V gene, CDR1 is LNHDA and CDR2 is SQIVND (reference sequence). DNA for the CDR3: TGTGCCAGTAGTTTTTTAGCCGGAGGCACTGAGACCCAGTACTTC. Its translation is CASSFLAGGTETQYF.

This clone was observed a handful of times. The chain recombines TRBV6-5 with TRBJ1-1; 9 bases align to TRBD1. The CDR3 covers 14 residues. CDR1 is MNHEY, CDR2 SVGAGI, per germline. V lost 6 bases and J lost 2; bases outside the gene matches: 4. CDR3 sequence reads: CASRRTGDNTEAFF. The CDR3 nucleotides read TGTGCCAGCAGACGGACAGGGGACAACACTGAAGCTTTCTTT.

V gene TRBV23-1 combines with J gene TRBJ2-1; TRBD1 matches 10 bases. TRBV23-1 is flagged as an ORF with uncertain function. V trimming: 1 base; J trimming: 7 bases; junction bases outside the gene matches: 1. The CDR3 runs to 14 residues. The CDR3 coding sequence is TGCGCCAGCAGTCAATGGGACAGGGGAAATGAGCAGTTCTTC. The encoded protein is CASSQWDRGNEQFF.

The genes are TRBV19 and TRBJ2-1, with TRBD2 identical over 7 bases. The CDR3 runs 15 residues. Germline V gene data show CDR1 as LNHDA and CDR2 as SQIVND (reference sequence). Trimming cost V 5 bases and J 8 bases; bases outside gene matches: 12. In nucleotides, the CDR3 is TGTGCCAGTAGTTTCCAGACTAGCCCGGACTATGAGCAGTTCTTC. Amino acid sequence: CASSFQTSPDYEQFF.

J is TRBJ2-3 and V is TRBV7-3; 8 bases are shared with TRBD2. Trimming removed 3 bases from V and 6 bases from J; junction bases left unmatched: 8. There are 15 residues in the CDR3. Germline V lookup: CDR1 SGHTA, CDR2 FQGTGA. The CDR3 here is CASSFSGAQFDTQYF. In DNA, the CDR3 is TGTGCCAGCAGCTTTAGCGGGGCCCAATTTGATACGCAGTATTTT.

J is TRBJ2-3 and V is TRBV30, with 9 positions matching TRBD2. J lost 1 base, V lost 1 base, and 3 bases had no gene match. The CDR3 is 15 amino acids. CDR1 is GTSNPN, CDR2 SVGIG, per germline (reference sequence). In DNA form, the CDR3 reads TGTGCCTGGAGTGCTATAGCGGGGGGCACAGATACGCAGTATTTT. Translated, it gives CAWSAIAGGTDTQYF.

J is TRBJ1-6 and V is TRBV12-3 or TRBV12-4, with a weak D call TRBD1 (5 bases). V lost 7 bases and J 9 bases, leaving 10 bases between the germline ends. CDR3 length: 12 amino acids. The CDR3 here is CASNVGGSPLHF. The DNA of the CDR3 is TGTGCCAGCAATGTGGGGGGTTCACCCCTCCACTTT.

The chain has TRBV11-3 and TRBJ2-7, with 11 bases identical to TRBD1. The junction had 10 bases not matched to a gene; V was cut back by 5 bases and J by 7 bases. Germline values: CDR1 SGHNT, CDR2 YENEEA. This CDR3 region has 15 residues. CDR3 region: CASSEGGQGAREQYF. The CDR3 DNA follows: TGTGCCAGCAGCGAAGGAGGACAGGGGGCTCGGGAGCAGTACTTC.

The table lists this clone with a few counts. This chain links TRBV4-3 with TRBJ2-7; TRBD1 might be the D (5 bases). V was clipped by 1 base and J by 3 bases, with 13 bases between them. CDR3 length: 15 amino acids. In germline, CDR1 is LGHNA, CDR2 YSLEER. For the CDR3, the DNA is TGCGCCAGCAGCCAAGTTTCGGACACACTCTACGAGCAGTACTTC. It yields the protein CASSQVSDTLYEQYF.

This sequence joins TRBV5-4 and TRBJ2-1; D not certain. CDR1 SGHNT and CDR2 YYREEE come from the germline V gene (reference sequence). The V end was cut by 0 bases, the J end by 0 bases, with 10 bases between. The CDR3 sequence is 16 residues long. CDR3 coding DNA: TGTGCCAGCAGCTTGGCCCCCGAGAGCTCCTACAATGAGCAGTTCTTC. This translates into CASSLAPESSYNEQFF.

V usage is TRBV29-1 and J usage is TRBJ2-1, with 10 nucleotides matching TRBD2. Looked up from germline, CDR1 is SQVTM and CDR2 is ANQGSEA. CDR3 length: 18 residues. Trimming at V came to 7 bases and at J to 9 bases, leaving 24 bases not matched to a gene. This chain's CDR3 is CSAAGGEIAGGNFGEQFF. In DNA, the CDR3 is TGCAGCGCTGCGGGAGGGGAAATAGCGGGGGGCAATTTCGGTGAGCAGTTCTTC.

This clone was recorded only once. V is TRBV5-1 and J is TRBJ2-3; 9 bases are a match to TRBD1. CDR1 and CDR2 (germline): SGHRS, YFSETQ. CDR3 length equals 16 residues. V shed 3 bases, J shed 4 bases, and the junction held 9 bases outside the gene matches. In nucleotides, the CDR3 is TGCGCCAGCAGCTCCCGCGTGACAGGGGGGGCAGATACGCAGTATTTT. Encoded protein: CASSSRVTGGADTQYF.

The CDR3 DNA sequence: TGCGCCAGCAGCCCCGGGCAGGGTTCGAGCAATCAGCCCCAGCATTTT. Amino acids: CASSPGQGSSNQPQHF. The chain has TRBV4-1 and TRBJ1-5, with TRBD1 as a possible D gene (5 bases). The CDR3 runs to 16 residues. Trimming left V 4 bases short and J 1 base short, with 14 bases between. From germline, CDR1 is MGHRA and CDR2 YSYEKL.

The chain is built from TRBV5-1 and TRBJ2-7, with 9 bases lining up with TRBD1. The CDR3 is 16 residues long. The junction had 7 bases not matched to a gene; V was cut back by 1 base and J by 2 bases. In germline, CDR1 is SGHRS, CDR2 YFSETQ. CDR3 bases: TGCGCCAGCAGCTTGCAATGGGGGACAGGGACCTACGAGCAGTACTTC. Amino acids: CASSLQWGTGTYEQYF.

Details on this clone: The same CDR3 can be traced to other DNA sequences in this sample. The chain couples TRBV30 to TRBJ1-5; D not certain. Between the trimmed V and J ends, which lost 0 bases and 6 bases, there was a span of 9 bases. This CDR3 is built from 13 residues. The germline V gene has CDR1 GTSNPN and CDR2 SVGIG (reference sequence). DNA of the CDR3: TGTGCCTGGAGTGTAGTAGGAGGTCAGCCCCAGCATTTT. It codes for CAWSVVGGQPQHF.

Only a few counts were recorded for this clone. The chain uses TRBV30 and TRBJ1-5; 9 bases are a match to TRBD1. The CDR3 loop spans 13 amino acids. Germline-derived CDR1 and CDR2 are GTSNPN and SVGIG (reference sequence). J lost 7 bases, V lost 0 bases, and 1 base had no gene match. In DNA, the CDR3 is TGTGCCTGGAGTGTGACAGGGGGGCAGCCCCAGCATTTT. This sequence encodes CAWSVTGGQPQHF.

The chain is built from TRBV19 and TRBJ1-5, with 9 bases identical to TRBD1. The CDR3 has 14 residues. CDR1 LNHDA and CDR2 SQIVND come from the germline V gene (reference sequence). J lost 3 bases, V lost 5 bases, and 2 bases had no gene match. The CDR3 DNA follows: TGTGCCAGTAGTTGGGACAGGGACAATCAGCCCCAGCATTTT. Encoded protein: CASSWDRDNQPQHF.

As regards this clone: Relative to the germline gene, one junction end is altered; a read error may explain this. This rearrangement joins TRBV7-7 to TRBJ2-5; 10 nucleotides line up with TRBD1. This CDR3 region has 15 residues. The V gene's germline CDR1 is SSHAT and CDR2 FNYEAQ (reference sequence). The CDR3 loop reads CASSLEGQGIGTQYF. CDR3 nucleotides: TGTGCTAGCAGCTTAGAGGGACAGGGGATTGGGACCCAGTACTTC.

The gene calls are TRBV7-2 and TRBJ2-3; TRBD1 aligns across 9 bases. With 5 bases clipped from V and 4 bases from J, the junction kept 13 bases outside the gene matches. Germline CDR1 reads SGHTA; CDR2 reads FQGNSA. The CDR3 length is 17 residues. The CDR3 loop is CASSQRSWDRASDTQYF. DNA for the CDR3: TGTGCCAGCAGCCAACGAAGTTGGGACAGGGCCTCAGATACGCAGTATTTT.

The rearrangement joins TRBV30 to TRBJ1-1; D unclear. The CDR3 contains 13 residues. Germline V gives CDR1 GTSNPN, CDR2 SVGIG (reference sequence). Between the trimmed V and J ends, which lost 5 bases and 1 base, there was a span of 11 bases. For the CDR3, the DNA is TGTGCCTGGGCTACGCGAACGAACACTGAAGCTTTCTTT. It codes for CAWATRTNTEAFF.

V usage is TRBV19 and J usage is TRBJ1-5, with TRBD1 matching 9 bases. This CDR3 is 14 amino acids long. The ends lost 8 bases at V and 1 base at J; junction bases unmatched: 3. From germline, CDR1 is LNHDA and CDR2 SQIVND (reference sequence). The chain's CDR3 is CASAGTGSNQPQHF. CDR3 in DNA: TGTGCCAGTGCGGGGACAGGGAGCAATCAGCCCCAGCATTTT.

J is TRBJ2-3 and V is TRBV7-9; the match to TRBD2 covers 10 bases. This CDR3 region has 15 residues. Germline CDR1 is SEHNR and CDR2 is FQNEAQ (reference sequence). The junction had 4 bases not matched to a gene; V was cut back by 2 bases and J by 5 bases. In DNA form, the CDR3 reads TGTGCCAGCAGCTTAACTCTAGCGGGGGTAGATACGCAGTATTTT. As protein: CASSLTLAGVDTQYF.

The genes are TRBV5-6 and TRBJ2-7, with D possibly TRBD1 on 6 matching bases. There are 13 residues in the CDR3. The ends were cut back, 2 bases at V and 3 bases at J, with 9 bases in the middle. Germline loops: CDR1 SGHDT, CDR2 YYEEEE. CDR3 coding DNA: TGTGCCAGCAGCTTAGGGGACATCTACGAGCAGTACTTC. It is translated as CASSLGDIYEQYF.

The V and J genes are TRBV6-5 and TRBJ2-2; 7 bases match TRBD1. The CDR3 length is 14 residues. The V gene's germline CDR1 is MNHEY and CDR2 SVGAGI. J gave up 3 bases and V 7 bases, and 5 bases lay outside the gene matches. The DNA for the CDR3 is TGTGCCAGCAATAAGGGACAGTACACCGGGGAGCTGTTTTTT. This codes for CASNKGQYTGELFF.